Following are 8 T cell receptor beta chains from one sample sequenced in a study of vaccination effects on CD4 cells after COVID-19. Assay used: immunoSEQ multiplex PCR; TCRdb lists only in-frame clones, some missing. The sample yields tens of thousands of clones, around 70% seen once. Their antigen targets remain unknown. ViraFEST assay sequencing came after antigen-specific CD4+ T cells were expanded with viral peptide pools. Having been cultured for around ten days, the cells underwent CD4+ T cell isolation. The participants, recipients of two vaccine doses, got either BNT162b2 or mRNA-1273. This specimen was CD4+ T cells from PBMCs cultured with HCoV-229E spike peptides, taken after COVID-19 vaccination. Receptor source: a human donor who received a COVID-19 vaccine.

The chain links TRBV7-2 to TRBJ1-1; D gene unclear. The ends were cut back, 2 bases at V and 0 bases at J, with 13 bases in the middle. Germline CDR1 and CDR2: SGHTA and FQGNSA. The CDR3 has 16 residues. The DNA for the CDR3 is TGTGCCAGCAGCTTAATGGGTCCTACGATGAACACTGAAGCTTTCTTT. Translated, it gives CASSLMGPTMNTEAFF.

The CDR3 DNA reads as TGTGCCAGCAGCCCCCTAGGGGGGGGTACTGAAGCTTTCTTT. Protein: CASSPLGGGTEAFF. This sequence joins TRBV6-6 and TRBJ1-1; D is possibly TRBD1 (6 bases). The CDR3 contains 14 residues. Germline CDR1 MNHNY, CDR2 SVGAGI (reference sequence). V dropped 6 bases and J dropped 5 bases, with 16 bases sitting between them.

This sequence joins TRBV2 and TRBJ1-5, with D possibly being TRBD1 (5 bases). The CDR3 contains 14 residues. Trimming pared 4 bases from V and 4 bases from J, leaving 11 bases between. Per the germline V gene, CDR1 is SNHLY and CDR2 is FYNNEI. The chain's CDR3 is CASSAQAVNQPQHF. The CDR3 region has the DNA TGTGCCAGCAGTGCACAGGCCGTAAATCAGCCCCAGCATTTT.

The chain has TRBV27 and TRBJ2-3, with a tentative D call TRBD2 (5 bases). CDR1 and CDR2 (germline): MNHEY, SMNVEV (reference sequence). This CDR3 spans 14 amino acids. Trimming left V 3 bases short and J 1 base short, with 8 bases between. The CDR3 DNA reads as TGTGCCAGCAGTTTGCTAGCTCGCACAGATACGCAGTATTTT. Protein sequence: CASSLLARTDTQYF.

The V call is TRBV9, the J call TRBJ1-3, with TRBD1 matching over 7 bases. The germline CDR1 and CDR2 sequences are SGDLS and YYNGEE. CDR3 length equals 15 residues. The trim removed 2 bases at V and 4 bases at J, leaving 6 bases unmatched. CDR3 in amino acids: CASSVTGDSGNTIYF. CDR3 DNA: TGTGCCAGCAGCGTTACAGGGGACTCCGGAAACACCATATATTTT. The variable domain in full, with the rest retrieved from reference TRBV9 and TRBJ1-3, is DSGVTQTPKHLITATGQRVTLRCSPRSGDLSVYWYQQSLDQGLQFLIQYYNGEERAKGNILERFSAQQFPDLHSELNLSSLELGDSALYFCASSVTGDSGNTIYFGEGSWLTVV.

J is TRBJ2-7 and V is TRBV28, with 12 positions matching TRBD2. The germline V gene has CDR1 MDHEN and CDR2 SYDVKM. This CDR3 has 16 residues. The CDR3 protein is CASSLFASGGASEQHV. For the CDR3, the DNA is TGTGCCAGCAGTTTATTTGCTAGCGGGGGGGCGAGTGAGCAGCACGTC.

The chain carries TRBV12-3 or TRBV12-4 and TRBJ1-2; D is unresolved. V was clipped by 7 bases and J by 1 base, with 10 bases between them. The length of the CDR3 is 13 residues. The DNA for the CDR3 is TGTGCCAGCACCTCGGTCCTTAACTATGGCTACACCTTC. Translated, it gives CASTSVLNYGYTF.

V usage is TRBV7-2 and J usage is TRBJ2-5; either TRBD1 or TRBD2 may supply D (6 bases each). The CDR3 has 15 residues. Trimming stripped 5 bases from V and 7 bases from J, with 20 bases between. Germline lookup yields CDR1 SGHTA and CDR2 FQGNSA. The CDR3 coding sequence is TGTGCCAGCAGCCAGCTCGGGTCGGGGGCCGGGACCCAGTACTTC. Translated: CASSQLGSGAGTQYF.